These 10 T cell receptor beta chains share one sample of origin, sequenced in a study of cytomegalovirus exposure and HLA in healthy donors. 60 Vbeta and 13 Jbeta primers were used in PCR. The repertoire was sequenced with immunoSEQ multiplex PCR; TCRdb's copy has only in-frame clones and lacks some. The profile covers about 130,000 clones, with just under 80% appearing a single time and around 1.8% taken by the ten largest. Sequenced: PBMCs. The receptors shown here come from a woman aged 40 to 55 in good health and CMV-seronegative.

The V gene is TRBV12-2, the J gene TRBJ2-5; the DNA was not used to check the table's D call, TRBD2. TRBV12-2 is a known pseudogene. The CDR3 is 15 amino acids. The CDR3 coding sequence is TGTGCAAGTCGCTTTAAGCGGGAAATAAAAGAGACCCAGTACTTC. This translates into CASRFKREIKETQYF.

The chain uses TRBV4-1 and TRBJ2-5; TRBD1 matches 10 bases. From germline, CDR1 is MGHRA and CDR2 YSYEKL. Losses at the gene ends were 3 bases for V and 5 bases for J; bases not matched to a gene: 12. This CDR3 region has 17 residues. As DNA, the CDR3 is TGCGCCAGCAGCCAGATAGACAGGGGGCGCATGGGCGAGACCCAGTACTTC. This codes for CASSQIDRGRMGETQYF.

The chain uses TRBV28 and TRBJ1-4; D unresolved. The CDR3 consists of 14 residues. Germline assignment: CDR1 MDHEN and CDR2 SYDVKM. V was pared by 4 bases and J by 8 bases, with 14 bases between. The CDR3 sequence: CASSSGWRGEKLFF. The CDR3 coding sequence is TGTGCCAGCAGTTCGGGATGGCGAGGGGAAAAACTGTTTTTT.

This clone was recorded only once. V and J are TRBV30 and TRBJ2-1; tentative D call: TRBD2 (6 bases). V lost 3 bases, J lost 5 bases, and 17 bases lay in between. The length of the CDR3 is 15 residues. Germline V CDR1 and CDR2: GTSNPN, SVGIG (reference sequence). The CDR3 sequence is CAWSPGESGHNEQFF. Here the CDR3 DNA reads TGTGCCTGGAGCCCGGGGGAGTCTGGGCACAATGAGCAGTTCTTC.

The chain links TRBV18 to TRBJ2-7; D may be TRBD2 (5 bases). With 6 bases removed from V and 5 bases from J, the gap between germline ends came to 14 bases. Germline lookup yields CDR1 KGHSH and CDR2 LQKENI. The CDR3 covers 13 residues. The CDR3 is CASSPLEGDEQYF. DNA of the CDR3: TGTGCCAGCTCGCCTCTTGAGGGCGACGAGCAGTACTTC. The full variable domain, with the rest looked up from reference TRBV18 and TRBJ2-7, is NAGVMQNPRHLVRRRGQEARLRCSPMKGHSHVYWYRQLPEEGLKFMVYLQKENIIDESGMPKERFSAEFPKEGPSILRIQQVVRGDSAAYFCASSPLEGDEQYFGPGTRLTVT.

V and J are TRBV30 and TRBJ2-7; 7 positions agree with TRBD2. CDR1 is GTSNPN, CDR2 SVGIG, per germline (reference sequence). Trimming cost V 5 bases and J 0 bases; bases outside gene matches: 7. This CDR3 region has 14 residues. The CDR3 DNA sequence: TGTGCCTGGGCGGGGAGGGGCAGCTCCTACGAGCAGTACTTC. This gives the protein CAWAGRGSSYEQYF.

This chain uses TRBV6-1 with TRBJ2-5; 7 bases map to TRBD1. The junction had 3 bases not matched to a gene; V was cut back by 1 base and J by 1 base. This CDR3 has 15 residues. CDR1 and CDR2 from the germline V gene are MNHNS and SASEGT. The CDR3 DNA reads as TGTGCCAGCAGTGAAGAGGGACAGCTCCAAGAGACCCAGTACTTC. Protein product: CASSEEGQLQETQYF.

The V and J genes are TRBV11-2 and TRBJ2-7, with 9 nucleotides matching TRBD1. The junction had 9 bases not matched to a gene; V was cut back by 5 bases and J by 4 bases. The CDR3 sequence is 15 residues long. The germline V gene has CDR1 SGHAT and CDR2 FQNNGV. CDR3 amino acids: CASSTTGTGIYEQYF. The CDR3 DNA sequence: TGTGCCAGCAGCACCACCGGGACAGGGATTTACGAGCAGTACTTC.

This chain uses TRBV7-9 with TRBJ1-1, with TRBD1 as a possible D gene (6 bases). The CDR3 loop spans 16 amino acids. The V gene's germline CDR1 is SEHNR and CDR2 FQNEAQ (reference sequence). V lost 3 bases, J lost 3 bases, and 17 bases lay in between. DNA for the CDR3: TGTGCCAGCAGCTTCCCCCAGGGAGGGGGGTACACTGAAGCTTTCTTT. Amino acid sequence: CASSFPQGGGYTEAFF. The full variable domain, its missing parts supplied by reference TRBV7-9 and TRBJ1-1, is DTGVSQNPRHKITKRGQNVTFRCDPISEHNRLYWYRQTLGQGPEFLTYFQNEAQLEKSRLLSDRFSAERPKGSFSTLEIQRTEQGDSAMYLCASSFPQGGGYTEAFFGQGTRLTVV.

The V and J genes are TRBV7-6 and TRBJ2-3, with 12 bases fitting TRBD2. The CDR3 is made up of 17 amino acids. Germline assignment: CDR1 SGHVS and CDR2 FNYEAQ. After removal of 1 base from V and 6 bases from J, the junction contained 8 bases not matched to a gene. DNA for the CDR3: TGTGCCAGCAGCTTAGGGGCTAGCGGGGGGGCCAGGGATACGCAGTATTTT. Protein: CASSLGASGGARDTQYF.